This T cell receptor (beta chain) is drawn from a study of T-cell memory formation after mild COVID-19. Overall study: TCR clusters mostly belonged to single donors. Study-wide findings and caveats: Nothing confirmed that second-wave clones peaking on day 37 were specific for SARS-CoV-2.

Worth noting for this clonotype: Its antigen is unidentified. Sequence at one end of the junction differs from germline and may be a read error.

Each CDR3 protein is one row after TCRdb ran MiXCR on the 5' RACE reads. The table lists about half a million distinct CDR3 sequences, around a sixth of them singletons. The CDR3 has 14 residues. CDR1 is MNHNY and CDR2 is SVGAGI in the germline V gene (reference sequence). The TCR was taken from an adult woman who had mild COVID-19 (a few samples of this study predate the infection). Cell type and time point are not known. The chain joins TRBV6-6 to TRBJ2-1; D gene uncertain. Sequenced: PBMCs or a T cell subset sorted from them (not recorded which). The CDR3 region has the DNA TGTGCCAGCAGTTACGAGTCCCCCTACACTGAGCAGTTCTTC. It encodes CASSYESPYTEQFF.